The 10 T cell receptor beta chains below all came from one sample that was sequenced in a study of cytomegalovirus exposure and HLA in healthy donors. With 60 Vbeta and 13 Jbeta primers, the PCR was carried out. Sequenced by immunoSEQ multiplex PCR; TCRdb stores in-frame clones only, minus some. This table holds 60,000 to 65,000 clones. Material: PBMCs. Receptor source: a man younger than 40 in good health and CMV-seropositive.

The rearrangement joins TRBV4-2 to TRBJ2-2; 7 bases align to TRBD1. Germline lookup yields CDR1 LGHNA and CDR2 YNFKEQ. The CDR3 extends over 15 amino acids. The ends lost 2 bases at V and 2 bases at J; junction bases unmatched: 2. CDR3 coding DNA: TGTGCCAGCAGCCAACAGGGGGAAAACACCGGGGAGCTGTTTTTT. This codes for CASSQQGENTGELFF.

CDR3 DNA sequence: TGTGCCATCAGGGACCGTCAGGGCGAGCAGTACTTC. Its protein is CAIRDRQGEQYF. The rearrangement links TRBV10-3 to TRBJ2-7, with D perhaps TRBD1 (5 bases). The CDR3 spans 12 residues. V dropped 6 bases and J dropped 6 bases, with 12 bases sitting between them. Germline V gene lookup returns CDR1 ENHRY and CDR2 SYGVKD.

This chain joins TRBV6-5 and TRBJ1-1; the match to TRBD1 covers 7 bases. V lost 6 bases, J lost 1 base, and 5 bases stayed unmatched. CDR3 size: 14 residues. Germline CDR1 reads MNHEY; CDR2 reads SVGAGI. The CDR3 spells CASSDRDKNTEAFF. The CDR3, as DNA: TGTGCCAGCAGCGACAGGGATAAGAACACTGAAGCTTTCTTT.

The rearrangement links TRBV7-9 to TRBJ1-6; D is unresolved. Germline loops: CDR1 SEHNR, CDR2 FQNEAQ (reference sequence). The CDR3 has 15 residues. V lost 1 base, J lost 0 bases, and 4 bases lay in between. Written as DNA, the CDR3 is TGTGCCAGCAGCTTAGGGAGCTCCTATAATTCACCCCTCCACTTT. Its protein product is CASSLGSSYNSPLHF.

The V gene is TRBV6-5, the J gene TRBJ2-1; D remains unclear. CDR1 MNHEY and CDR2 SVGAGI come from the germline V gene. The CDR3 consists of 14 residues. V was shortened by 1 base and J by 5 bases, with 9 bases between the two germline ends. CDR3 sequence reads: CASSYLLTDNEQFF. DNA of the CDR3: TGTGCCAGCAGTTACTTACTAACCGACAATGAGCAGTTCTTC.

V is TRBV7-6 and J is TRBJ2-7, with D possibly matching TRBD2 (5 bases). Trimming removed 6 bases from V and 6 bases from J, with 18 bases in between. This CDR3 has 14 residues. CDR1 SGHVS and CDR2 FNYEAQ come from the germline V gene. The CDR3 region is CASRRESLMGEQYF. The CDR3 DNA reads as TGTGCCAGCAGACGGGAAAGCCTCATGGGCGAGCAGTACTTC.

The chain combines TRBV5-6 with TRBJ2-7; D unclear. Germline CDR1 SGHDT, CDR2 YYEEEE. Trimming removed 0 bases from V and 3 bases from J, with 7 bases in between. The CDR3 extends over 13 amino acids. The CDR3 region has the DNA TGTGCCAGCAGCTTGGGAGCTGACTACGAGCAGTACTTC. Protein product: CASSLGADYEQYF.

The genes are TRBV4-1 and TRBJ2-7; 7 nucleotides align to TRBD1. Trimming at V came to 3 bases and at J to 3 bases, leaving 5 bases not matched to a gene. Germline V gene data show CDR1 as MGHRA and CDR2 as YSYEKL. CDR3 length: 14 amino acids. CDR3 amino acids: CASSHAGGVYEQYF. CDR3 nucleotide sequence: TGCGCCAGCAGCCATGCAGGGGGTGTCTACGAGCAGTACTTC.

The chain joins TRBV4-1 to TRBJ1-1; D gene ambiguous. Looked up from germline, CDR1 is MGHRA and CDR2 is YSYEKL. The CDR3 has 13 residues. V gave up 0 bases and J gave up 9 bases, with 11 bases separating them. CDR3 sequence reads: CASSQEWGGKAFF. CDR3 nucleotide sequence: TGCGCCAGCAGCCAAGAGTGGGGAGGTAAAGCTTTCTTT.

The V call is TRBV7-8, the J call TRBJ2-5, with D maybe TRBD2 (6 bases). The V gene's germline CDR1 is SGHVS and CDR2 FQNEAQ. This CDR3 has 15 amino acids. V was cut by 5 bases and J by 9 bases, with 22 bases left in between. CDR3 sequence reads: CASSTTWESSGAQYF. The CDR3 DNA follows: TGTGCCAGCAGCACCACGTGGGAGTCATCGGGGGCCCAGTACTTC.